The rows below give T cell receptor beta chains drawn from one sample of a study of blood T cell repertoires in COVID-19. Assay: immunoSEQ multiplex PCR; the TCRdb copy retains only in-frame clones and omits some. Of a few hundred thousand clones listed, approximately 81% are singletons. Sequencing used peripheral blood. The source of these receptors is a woman younger than 30 with acute or convalescent COVID-19. CDR3s include the opening cysteine and the closing phenylalanine or tryptophan. Each record gives: D gene, J gene, V gene, clone size, CDR3 protein, CDR3 DNA. A D gene is named only where the DNA matches it firmly. Rows may omit the clone size; those that give it use once, few, many or a size class.

TRBD1 | TRBJ1-5 | TRBV6-2/TRBV6-3 | . | CASSPGQGTLSGGQPQHF | TGTGCCAGCAGTCCCGGACAGGGAACGCTCAGTGGGGGACAGCCCCAGCATTTT
. | TRBJ1-2 | TRBV27 | once | CASKGEPNYGYTF | TGTGCCAGTAAGGGGGAGCCTAACTATGGCTACACCTTC
. | TRBJ1-5 | TRBV28 | . | CASNPRLFLGGNQPQHF | TGTGCCAGCAACCCCAGGTTATTCTTGGGAGGCAATCAGCCCCAGCATTTT
TRBD1 | TRBJ2-3 | TRBV6-5 | . | CASSPLGQVNTQYF | TGTGCCAGCAGTCCCCTCGGACAGGTTAATACGCAGTATTTT
. | TRBJ1-3 | TRBV19 | . | CASSMGSTGGNTIYF | TGTGCCAGTAGTATGGGGAGCACCGGGGGAAACACCATATATTTT
TRBD1 | TRBJ2-7 | TRBV7-9 | large | CASSPRDSHYEQYF | TGTGCCAGCAGCCCCCGGGACAGCCACTACGAGCAGTACTTC
TRBD2 | TRBJ2-1 | TRBV5-4 | . | CASSRTSGTYNEQFF | TGTGCCAGCAGCCGGACTAGCGGGACTTACAATGAGCAGTTCTTC
TRBD1 | TRBJ1-1 | TRBV7-3 | . | CASSPRPPGQGNTEAFF | TGTGCCAGCAGCCCACGGCCCCCGGGACAGGGGAACACTGAAGCTTTCTTT
TRBD1 | TRBJ1-1 | TRBV20-1 | . | CSASRESRRSGGPDTEAFF | TGCAGTGCTAGTAGGGAGTCTAGGAGGTCAGGGGGCCCGGACACTGAAGCTTTCTTT
. | TRBJ1-2 | TRBV28 | . | CASSRALERSHTF | TGTGCCAGCAGCAGGGCCCTTGAGCGCTCTCACACCTTC
. | TRBJ2-7 | TRBV5-1 | . | CASSLASEQYF | TGCGCCAGCAGCTTAGCGTCCGAGCAGTACTTC
TRBD1 | TRBJ1-5 | TRBV15 | few | CATSSGQYSNQPQHF | TGTGCCACCAGCTCGGGACAGTATAGCAATCAGCCCCAGCATTTT
TRBD1 | TRBJ2-5 | TRBV6-5 | . | CASNPRQGKETQYF | TGTGCCAGCAACCCCCGACAGGGTAAAGAGACCCAGTACTTC
. | TRBJ1-1 | TRBV10-3 | . | CAIRRTGTPNTEAFF | TGTGCCATCAGAAGGACCGGGACACCGAACACTGAAGCTTTCTTT
TRBD1 | TRBJ1-1 | TRBV25-1 | . | CASSLQGGTEAFF | TGTGCCAGCAGTTTACAGGGGGGGACTGAAGCTTTCTTT